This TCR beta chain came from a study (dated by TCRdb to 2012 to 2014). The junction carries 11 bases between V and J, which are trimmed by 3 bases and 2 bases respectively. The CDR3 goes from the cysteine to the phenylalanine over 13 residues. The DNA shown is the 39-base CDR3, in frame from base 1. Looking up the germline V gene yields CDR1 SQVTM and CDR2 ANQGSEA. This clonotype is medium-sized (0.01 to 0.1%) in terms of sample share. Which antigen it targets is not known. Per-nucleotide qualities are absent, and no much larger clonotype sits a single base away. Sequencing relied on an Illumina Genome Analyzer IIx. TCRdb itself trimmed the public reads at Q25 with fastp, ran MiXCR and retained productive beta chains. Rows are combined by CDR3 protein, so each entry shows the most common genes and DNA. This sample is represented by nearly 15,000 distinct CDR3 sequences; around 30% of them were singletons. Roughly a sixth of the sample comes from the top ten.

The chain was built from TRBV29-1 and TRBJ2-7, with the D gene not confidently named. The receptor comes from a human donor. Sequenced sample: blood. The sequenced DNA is TGCAGCGTTGAGGGTGGGCGGACCTACGAGCAGTACTTC. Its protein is CSVEGGRTYEQYF.